The 3 T cell receptor beta chains in this list originate from one sample, sequenced in a study of human T cells and chemical hapten exposure. TCRdb independently ran MiXCR on the RACE reads; one entry per CDR3 protein. The sample lists about 70,000 distinct CDR3 sequences, around 7.9% seen once, with under 3.5% in the top ten. Time point indicated: patch test 2, 6 weeks after DPC sensitization. Treatment noted: therapeutic diphenylcyclopropenone sensitization with weekly scalp DPC. The sequences come from whole blood, collected in connection with sensitization to the hapten diphenylcyclopropenone (DPC). The receptors stem from a woman aged 45-60 years with alopecia areata. Some clones in this sample may be carry-over from other donors' samples.

This clonotype was observed at least ten times. The chain couples TRBV29-1 to TRBJ2-2, with 9 bases identical to TRBD1. V gave up 5 bases and J gave up 5 bases; unmatched junction bases: 6. This CDR3 has 14 amino acids. Germline CDR1 and CDR2: SQVTM and ANQGSEA. The CDR3 bases are TGCAGCGTTATCGGGACAGGGAGAACCGGGGAGCTGTTTTTT. It codes for CSVIGTGRTGELFF.

This clonotype has a handful of counts. The genes are TRBV28 and TRBJ2-3; possibly TRBD1 for D (6 bases). Germline assignment: CDR1 MDHEN and CDR2 SYDVKM. This CDR3 is built from 15 residues. Trimming removed 6 bases at V and 3 bases at J, with 16 bases between. Here the CDR3 DNA reads TGTGCCAGCAGGGGACATGAAGAGGGAACAGATACGCAGTATTTT. Its protein product is CASRGHEEGTDTQYF.

This clonotype appeared a few times. The chain joins TRBV20-1 to TRBJ1-2; 7 bases match TRBD1. The CDR3 sequence is 13 residues long. From germline, CDR1 is DFQATT and CDR2 SNEGSKA (reference sequence). After removal of 1 base from V and 7 bases from J, the junction contained 6 bases not matched to a gene. In DNA, the CDR3 is TGCAGTGCTAGAGGGGCGACAGGGTTTGGCTACACCTTC. This codes for CSARGATGFGYTF.